Listed below are T cell receptor beta chains from one sample, sequenced in a study of blood T cell repertoires in COVID-19. Sequencing was performed with immunoSEQ multiplex PCR; in TCRdb, only in-frame clones are kept and a portion is missing. This table has tens of thousands of clones, about four fifths appearing once. Input material: peripheral blood. These receptors were collected from a human donor in a cohort sampled during active COVID-19. Each CDR3 is given with its conserved first and last residue. D genes are given only for firm matches. Clone size is given for some rows only: seen once, a few or many times, or a class if the clone is expanded.

clone size: NA
J gene: TRBJ2-7
V gene: TRBV7-6
D gene: TRBD1
CDR3 DNA: TGTGCCAGCAGCTTATCGTGGACAGGGGACACCTACGAGCAGTACTTC
CDR3 protein: CASSLSWTGDTYEQYF

clone size: NA
J gene: TRBJ1-2
V gene: TRBV5-8
D gene: NA
CDR3 DNA: TGTGCCAGCAGCTTTGGGGGGGCCTATGGCTACACCTTC
CDR3 protein: CASSFGGAYGYTF

clone size: NA
J gene: TRBJ2-6
V gene: TRBV28
D gene: NA
CDR3 DNA: TGTGCCAGCAGTTTCGCGCTCTCTGGGGCCAACGTCCTGACTTTC
CDR3 protein: CASSFALSGANVLTF

clone size: NA
J gene: TRBJ2-1
V gene: TRBV4-2
D gene: TRBD2
CDR3 DNA: TGTGCCAGCAGCCCTAACTTACTAGCGGGGGCTAACAATGAGCAGTTCTTC
CDR3 protein: CASSPNLLAGANNEQFF

clone size: many
J gene: TRBJ1-6
V gene: TRBV9
D gene: NA
CDR3 DNA: TGTGCCAGCAGCGTAGCTGGGGCCAATTCACCCCTCCACTTT
CDR3 protein: CASSVAGANSPLHF

clone size: once
J gene: TRBJ1-2
V gene: TRBV5-1
D gene: TRBD1
CDR3 DNA: TGCGCCAGCAGCTTGTATCCGGGACAGGATATCGATGGCTACACCTTC
CDR3 protein: CASSLYPGQDIDGYTF

clone size: NA
J gene: TRBJ2-7
V gene: TRBV29-1
D gene: TRBD1
CDR3 DNA: TGCAGCGTTGTGGAAACAGGGGCCTACGAGCAGTACTTC
CDR3 protein: CSVVETGAYEQYF

clone size: NA
J gene: TRBJ2-2
V gene: TRBV7-2
D gene: NA
CDR3 DNA: TGTGCCAGCAGCCCACGTATGTCAGGGGCGTTGGCCACCGGGGAGCTGTTTTTT
CDR3 protein: CASSPRMSGALATGELFF

clone size: NA
J gene: TRBJ1-6
V gene: TRBV27
D gene: NA
CDR3 DNA: TGTGCCAGCAGTTTATATAGTCAGGGCTTGGATTCACCCCTCCACTTT
CDR3 protein: CASSLYSQGLDSPLHF

clone size: NA
J gene: TRBJ2-3
V gene: TRBV29-1
D gene: TRBD1
CDR3 DNA: TGCAGCGCCGGACAGGGAACAGATACGCAGTATTTT
CDR3 protein: CSAGQGTDTQYF

clone size: NA
J gene: TRBJ1-2
V gene: TRBV6-5
D gene: NA
CDR3 DNA: TGTGCCAGCAGCAACCCGGGCTATGGCTACACCTTC
CDR3 protein: CASSNPGYGYTF

clone size: few
J gene: TRBJ2-7
V gene: TRBV5-5
D gene: TRBD2
CDR3 DNA: TGTGCCAGCAGCTTGGGAGCGGGGAGGAGCTCCTACGAGCAGTACTTC
CDR3 protein: CASSLGAGRSSYEQYF

clone size: few
J gene: TRBJ1-1
V gene: TRBV5-8
D gene: TRBD1
CDR3 DNA: TGTGCCAGCAGCTTGGAGGGGGCGCAAACTGAAGCTTTCTTT
CDR3 protein: CASSLEGAQTEAFF

clone size: NA
J gene: TRBJ1-5
V gene: TRBV6-5
D gene: NA
CDR3 DNA: TGTGCCAGCAGTTACTCGTTTCAGAATAATCAGCCCCAGCATTTT
CDR3 protein: CASSYSFQNNQPQHF

clone size: NA
J gene: TRBJ2-7
V gene: TRBV28
D gene: TRBD2
CDR3 DNA: TGTGCCAGCAGTGGAGGACTAGGACGTTTGGAGCAGTACTTC
CDR3 protein: CASSGGLGRLEQYF

clone size: NA
J gene: TRBJ2-5
V gene: TRBV5-1
D gene: NA
CDR3 DNA: TGCGCCAGCAGCTTGGGCGGCAGCTTCCAAGAGACCCAGTACTTC
CDR3 protein: CASSLGGSFQETQYF

clone size: NA
J gene: TRBJ2-1
V gene: TRBV4-1
D gene: TRBD2
CDR3 DNA: TGCGCCAGCAGCCGGGTCAGCGGGAGAGGTCAGGATGAGCAGTTCTTC
CDR3 protein: CASSRVSGRGQDEQFF

clone size: NA
J gene: TRBJ2-7
V gene: TRBV6-5
D gene: TRBD1
CDR3 DNA: TGTGCCAGCTGCTGGGGACAGGGTAACGAGCAGTACTTC
CDR3 protein: CASCWGQGNEQYF

clone size: NA
J gene: TRBJ1-2
V gene: TRBV2
D gene: NA
CDR3 DNA: TGTGCCAGCAGTCGGGATGATTCGTGGGGTGGCTACACCTTC
CDR3 protein: CASSRDDSWGGYTF

clone size: NA
J gene: TRBJ2-2
V gene: TRBV5-1
D gene: NA
CDR3 DNA: TGCGCCAGCAGCTCCGGGGGTTCCGGGGAGCTGTTTTTT
CDR3 protein: CASSSGGSGELFF

clone size: NA
J gene: TRBJ1-2
V gene: TRBV4-3
D gene: NA
CDR3 DNA: TGCGCCAGCAGCCGCTCAGAATACTATGGCTACACCTTC
CDR3 protein: CASSRSEYYGYTF

clone size: NA
J gene: TRBJ2-1
V gene: TRBV4-3
D gene: NA
CDR3 DNA: TGCGCCAGCAGCCAAGAGAGGGGGAATGAGCAGTTCTTC
CDR3 protein: CASSQERGNEQFF

clone size: NA
J gene: TRBJ2-5
V gene: TRBV4-2
D gene: TRBD1
CDR3 DNA: TGTGCCAGCAGCCAAGGAAGGGGGCTGGGAGAGACCCAGTACTTC
CDR3 protein: CASSQGRGLGETQYF

clone size: NA
J gene: TRBJ2-7
V gene: TRBV18
D gene: NA
CDR3 DNA: TGTGCCAGCTCACCACAGGGGTCAATCTACGAGCAGTACTTC
CDR3 protein: CASSPQGSIYEQYF

clone size: NA
J gene: TRBJ2-1
V gene: TRBV28
D gene: NA
CDR3 DNA: TGTGCCAGCCCTACCGCGACAAAAACGAACCAGCAGTTCTTC
CDR3 protein: CASPTATKTNQQFF

clone size: NA
J gene: TRBJ1-2
V gene: TRBV19
D gene: NA
CDR3 DNA: TGTGCCACCTCTCTCAGGGGAAGGAACTATGGCTACACCTTC
CDR3 protein: CATSLRGRNYGYTF

clone size: few
J gene: TRBJ2-7
V gene: TRBV5-1
D gene: TRBD2
CDR3 DNA: TGCGCCAGCAGCTTGGACGGACTAGCGGGATCCTACGAGCAGTACTTC
CDR3 protein: CASSLDGLAGSYEQYF

clone size: once
J gene: TRBJ2-7
V gene: TRBV18
D gene: TRBD1
CDR3 DNA: TGTGCCAGCTCACCACCCACGACAGGGGATGAGCAGTACTTC
CDR3 protein: CASSPPTTGDEQYF

clone size: NA
J gene: TRBJ1-6
V gene: TRBV7-9
D gene: NA
CDR3 DNA: TGTGCCAGCAGCCCGCAGGGAAGCTCCTATAATTCACCCCTCCACTTT
CDR3 protein: CASSPQGSSYNSPLHF

clone size: NA
J gene: TRBJ1-5
V gene: TRBV6-4
D gene: TRBD1
CDR3 DNA: TGTGCCAGCAATTTGGTAGACAGGGGGTTCGACAATCAGCCCCAGCATTTT
CDR3 protein: CASNLVDRGFDNQPQHF

clone size: many
J gene: TRBJ2-5
V gene: TRBV6-6
D gene: NA
CDR3 DNA: TGTGCCAGCACCCCAGCTGGGGGCGGTGGTCAAGAGACCCAGTACTTC
CDR3 protein: CASTPAGGGGQETQYF

clone size: NA
J gene: TRBJ1-1
V gene: TRBV3-1/TRBV3-2
D gene: NA
CDR3 DNA: TGTGCCAGCAGCCAAGGGGCAGGGGTGGCTGAAGCTTTCTTT
CDR3 protein: CASSQGAGVAEAFF

clone size: NA
J gene: TRBJ1-1
V gene: TRBV9
D gene: TRBD1
CDR3 DNA: TGTGCCAGCAGCCCCCGACAGGGGGCTAGCGGGAACACTGAAGCTTTCTTT
CDR3 protein: CASSPRQGASGNTEAFF

clone size: many
J gene: TRBJ1-2
V gene: TRBV5-5
D gene: TRBD1
CDR3 DNA: TGTGCCAGCAGCGTAACAGGGGGTCTTGGCTACACCTTC
CDR3 protein: CASSVTGGLGYTF

clone size: NA
J gene: TRBJ1-4
V gene: TRBV5-1
D gene: TRBD1
CDR3 DNA: TGCGCCAGCAGCCCAGTAGGGACAGGGGCAGAAAAACTGTTTTTT
CDR3 protein: CASSPVGTGAEKLFF

clone size: NA
J gene: TRBJ1-3
V gene: TRBV9
D gene: NA
CDR3 DNA: TGTGCCAGCAGCGTAGGGGGGGATTATGGAAACACCATATATTTT
CDR3 protein: CASSVGGDYGNTIYF

clone size: NA
J gene: TRBJ2-1
V gene: TRBV5-8
D gene: NA
CDR3 DNA: TGTGCCAGCAGCTTGGGGGCCCCCGGGATTCTATACAATGAGCAGTTCTTC
CDR3 protein: CASSLGAPGILYNEQFF

clone size: NA
J gene: TRBJ1-1
V gene: TRBV4-3
D gene: NA
CDR3 DNA: TGCGCCAGCAGTGCCTACCAGGGGAACACTGAAGCTTTCTTT
CDR3 protein: CASSAYQGNTEAFF

clone size: NA
J gene: TRBJ2-7
V gene: TRBV25-1
D gene: NA
CDR3 DNA: TGTGCCAGCAGCATTTCCGAGGAATCCTACGAGCAGTACTTC
CDR3 protein: CASSISEESYEQYF

clone size: NA
J gene: TRBJ2-7
V gene: TRBV19
D gene: NA
CDR3 DNA: TGTGCCAGTAGTATATCAGCGGTCCCCTACGAGCAGTACTTC
CDR3 protein: CASSISAVPYEQYF

clone size: NA
J gene: TRBJ2-7
V gene: TRBV5-6
D gene: NA
CDR3 DNA: TGTGCCAGCAGCTTGCCCGGGGTCTACGAGCAGTACTTC
CDR3 protein: CASSLPGVYEQYF

clone size: NA
J gene: TRBJ2-7
V gene: TRBV5-4
D gene: TRBD2
CDR3 DNA: TGTGCCAGCAGCTTGACTAGCGGGAACTACGAGCAGTACTTC
CDR3 protein: CASSLTSGNYEQYF

clone size: NA
J gene: TRBJ2-3
V gene: TRBV6-5
D gene: TRBD1
CDR3 DNA: TGTGCCAGCAGCGACAGGGGGAGAGATACGCAGTATTTT
CDR3 protein: CASSDRGRDTQYF

clone size: many
J gene: TRBJ1-6
V gene: TRBV7-9
D gene: NA
CDR3 DNA: TGTGCCAGCAGCCCTGTTTCGGCGGCCTATAATTCACCCCTCCACTTT
CDR3 protein: CASSPVSAAYNSPLHF

clone size: NA
J gene: TRBJ2-6
V gene: TRBV27
D gene: TRBD1
CDR3 DNA: TGTGCCAGCAGTGTAAGAGAAAACAGGGGGACTGGGGCCAACGTCCTGACTTTC
CDR3 protein: CASSVRENRGTGANVLTF

clone size: NA
J gene: TRBJ1-5
V gene: TRBV29-1
D gene: TRBD1
CDR3 DNA: TGCAGCGTTGCCCTAGGGACAGACAATCAGCCCCAGCATTTT
CDR3 protein: CSVALGTDNQPQHF

clone size: once
J gene: TRBJ2-3
V gene: TRBV5-5
D gene: NA
CDR3 DNA: TGTGCCAGCAGTGCTCGCGATTATGGCACAGATACGCAGTATTTT
CDR3 protein: CASSARDYGTDTQYF

clone size: NA
J gene: TRBJ2-7
V gene: TRBV7-8
D gene: NA
CDR3 DNA: TGTGCCAGCAGCCTCGAGCGGTTCCTGTACTTC
CDR3 protein: CASSLERFLYF

clone size: NA
J gene: TRBJ2-1
V gene: TRBV24-1
D gene: TRBD1
CDR3 DNA: TGTGCCACCAGTGAACCGGGACAGGGTCGCGAGCAGTTCTTC
CDR3 protein: CATSEPGQGREQFF

clone size: NA
J gene: TRBJ2-3
V gene: TRBV6-1
D gene: NA
CDR3 DNA: TGTGCCAGCAGTGAAGCGCGGTTGTCCACAGATACGCAGTATTTT
CDR3 protein: CASSEARLSTDTQYF

clone size: NA
J gene: TRBJ2-7
V gene: TRBV6-2/TRBV6-3
D gene: NA
CDR3 DNA: TGTGCCAGCAGTTACCCAGGCCATTCCTACGAGCAGTACTTC
CDR3 protein: CASSYPGHSYEQYF

clone size: NA
J gene: TRBJ2-1
V gene: TRBV7-3
D gene: TRBD2
CDR3 DNA: TGTGCCAGCAGCTTACTTAGCGGGAGCCTACCCGCCTACAATGAGCAGTTCTTC
CDR3 protein: CASSLLSGSLPAYNEQFF

clone size: NA
J gene: TRBJ2-2
V gene: TRBV5-1
D gene: NA
CDR3 DNA: TGCGCCAGCAGCCTGGGACAGAACACCGGGGAGCTGTTTTTT
CDR3 protein: CASSLGQNTGELFF

clone size: NA
J gene: TRBJ2-3
V gene: TRBV19
D gene: NA
CDR3 DNA: TGTGCCAGTAGTATAGGGGGCGAGACCACAGATACGCAGTATTTT
CDR3 protein: CASSIGGETTDTQYF

clone size: NA
J gene: TRBJ1-3
V gene: TRBV7-2
D gene: NA
CDR3 DNA: TGTGCCAGCAGCTTAATTGGAGACTCTGGAAACACCATATATTTT
CDR3 protein: CASSLIGDSGNTIYF

clone size: NA
J gene: TRBJ2-5
V gene: TRBV10-3
D gene: NA
CDR3 DNA: TGTGCCATCGCTCGGGGATCCCAAGAGACCCAGTACTTC
CDR3 protein: CAIARGSQETQYF